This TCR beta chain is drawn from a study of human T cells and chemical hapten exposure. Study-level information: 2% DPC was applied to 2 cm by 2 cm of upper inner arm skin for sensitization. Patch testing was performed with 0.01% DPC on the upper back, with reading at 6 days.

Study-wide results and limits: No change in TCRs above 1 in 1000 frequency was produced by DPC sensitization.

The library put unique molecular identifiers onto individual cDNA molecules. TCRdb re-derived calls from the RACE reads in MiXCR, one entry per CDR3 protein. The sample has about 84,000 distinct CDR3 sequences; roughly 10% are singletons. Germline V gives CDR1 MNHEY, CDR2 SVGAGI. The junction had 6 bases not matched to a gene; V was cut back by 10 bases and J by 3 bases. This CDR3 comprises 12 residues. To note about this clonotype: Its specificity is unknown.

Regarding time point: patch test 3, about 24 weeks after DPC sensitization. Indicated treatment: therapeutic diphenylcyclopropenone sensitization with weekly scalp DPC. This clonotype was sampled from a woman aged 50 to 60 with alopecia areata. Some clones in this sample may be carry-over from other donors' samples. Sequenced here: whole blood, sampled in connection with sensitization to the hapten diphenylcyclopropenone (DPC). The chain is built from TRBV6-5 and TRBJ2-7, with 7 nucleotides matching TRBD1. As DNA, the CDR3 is TGTGCCACCAGGGACAGCCACTACGAGCAGTACTTC. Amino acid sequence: CATRDSHYEQYF.